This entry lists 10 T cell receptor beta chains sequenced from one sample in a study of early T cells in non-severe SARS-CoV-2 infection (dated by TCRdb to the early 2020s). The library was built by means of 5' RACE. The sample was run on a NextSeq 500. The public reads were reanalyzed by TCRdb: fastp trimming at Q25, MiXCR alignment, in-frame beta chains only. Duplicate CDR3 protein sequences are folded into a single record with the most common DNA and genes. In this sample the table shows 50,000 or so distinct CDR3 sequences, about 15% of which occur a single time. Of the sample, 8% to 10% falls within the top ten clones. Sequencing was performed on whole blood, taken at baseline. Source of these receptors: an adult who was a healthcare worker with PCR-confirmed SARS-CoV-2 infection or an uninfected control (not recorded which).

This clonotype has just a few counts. CDR3 residues: CASRSGGTGELFF. The CDR3 DNA follows: TGCGCCAGCAGGTCTGGGGGCACCGGGGAGCTGTTTTTT. The V and J genes are TRBV5-1 and TRBJ2-2; possibly TRBD1 or TRBD2 for D (5 bases each). CDR3 length: 13 residues. The germline V gene encodes CDR1 SGHRS and CDR2 YFSETQ. Deletions cut 5 bases from V and 4 bases from J, with 9 bases between.

CDR3 residues: CASRPPTSAGELFF. CDR3 bases: TGTGCCAGCAGACCACCTACTAGCGCCGGGGAGCTGTTTTTT. The V call is TRBV6-5, the J call TRBJ2-2, with 7 bases fitting TRBD2. The CDR3 is 14 residues long. CDR1 is MNHEY, CDR2 SVGAGI, per germline. After removal of 6 bases from V and 6 bases from J, the junction contained 7 bases not matched to a gene.

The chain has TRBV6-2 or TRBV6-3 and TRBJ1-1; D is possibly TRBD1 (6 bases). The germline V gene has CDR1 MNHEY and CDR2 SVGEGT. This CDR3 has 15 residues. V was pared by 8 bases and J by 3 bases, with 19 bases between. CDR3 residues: CASRLGGTYHTEAFF. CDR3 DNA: TGTGCCAGCCGTCTAGGAGGGACATATCACACTGAAGCTTTCTTT.

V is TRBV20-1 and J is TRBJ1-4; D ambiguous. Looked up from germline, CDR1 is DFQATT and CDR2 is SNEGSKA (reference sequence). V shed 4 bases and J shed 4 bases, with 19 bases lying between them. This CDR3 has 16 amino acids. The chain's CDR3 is CSAIFAGPADNEKLFF. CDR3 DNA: TGCAGTGCTATTTTCGCCGGACCAGCAGATAATGAAAAACTGTTTTTT.

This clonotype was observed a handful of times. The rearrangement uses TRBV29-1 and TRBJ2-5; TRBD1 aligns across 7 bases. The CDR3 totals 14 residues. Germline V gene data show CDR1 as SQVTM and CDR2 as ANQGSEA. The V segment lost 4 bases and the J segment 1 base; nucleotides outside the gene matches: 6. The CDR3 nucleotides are TGCAGCGTTGGAGCAGGGGGAATCCAAGAGACCCAGTACTTC. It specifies CSVGAGGIQETQYF.

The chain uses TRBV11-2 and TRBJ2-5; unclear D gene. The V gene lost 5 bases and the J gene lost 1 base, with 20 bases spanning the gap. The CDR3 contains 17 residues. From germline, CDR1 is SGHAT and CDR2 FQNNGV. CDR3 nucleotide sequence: TGTGCCAGCAGCCGATTCGGGTCCGGAACTTCCCAAGAGACCCAGTACTTC. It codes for CASSRFGSGTSQETQYF.

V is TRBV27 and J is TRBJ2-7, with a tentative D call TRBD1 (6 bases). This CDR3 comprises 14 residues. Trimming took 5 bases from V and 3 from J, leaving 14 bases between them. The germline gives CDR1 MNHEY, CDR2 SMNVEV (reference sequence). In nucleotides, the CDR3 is TGTGCCAGCAGTCCCCACGACAGGAACTACGAGCAGTACTTC. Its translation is CASSPHDRNYEQYF.

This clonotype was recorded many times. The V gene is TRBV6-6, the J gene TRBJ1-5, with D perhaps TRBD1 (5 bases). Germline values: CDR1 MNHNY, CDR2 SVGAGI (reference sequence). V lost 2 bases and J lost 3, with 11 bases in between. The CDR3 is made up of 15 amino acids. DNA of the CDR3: TGTGCCAGCAGTTACCCCGGGGGTTACAATCAGCCCCAGCATTTT. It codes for CASSYPGGYNQPQHF.

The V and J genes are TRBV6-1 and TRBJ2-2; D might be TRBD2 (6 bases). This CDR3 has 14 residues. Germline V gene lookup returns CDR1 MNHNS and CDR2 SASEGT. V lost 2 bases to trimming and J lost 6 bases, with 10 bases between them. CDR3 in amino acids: CASSEFGGAGELFF. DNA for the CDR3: TGTGCCAGCAGTGAATTCGGGGGAGCCGGGGAGCTGTTTTTT.

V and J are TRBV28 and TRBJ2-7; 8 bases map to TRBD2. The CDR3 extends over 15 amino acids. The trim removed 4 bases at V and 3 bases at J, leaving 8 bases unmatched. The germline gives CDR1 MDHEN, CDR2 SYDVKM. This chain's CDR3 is CASSSSSSGSYEQYF. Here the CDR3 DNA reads TGTGCCAGCAGTTCCTCTTCGAGCGGGAGCTACGAGCAGTACTTC.